Below, 12 T cell receptor beta chains from the same sample are listed, as sequenced in a study of response to subunit inactivated influenza vaccine (dated by TCRdb to the late 2010s). Library preparation was by RT-PCR. Instrument used: Illumina HiSeq 2500. The raw public data were reprocessed by TCRdb itself: fastp quality trimming at Q25, MiXCR clonotype calling, in-frame beta chains only. Rows are unified per CDR3 protein, each entry keeping the most common DNA and genes. The sample table lists about 780,000 distinct CDR3 sequences, roughly 18% of them with a count of one. 11% of the sample is in the top ten clones. The source material was PBMCs from blood, sampled about 5 days after vaccination. Every receptor here comes from a man aged 45-65 years who received an inactivated influenza vaccine. Donor details come from another sample of the same person, matched by shared clones.

The V and J genes are TRBV10-3 and TRBJ2-1; 10 nucleotides align to TRBD2. V trimming: 6 bases; J trimming: 7 bases; junction bases outside the gene matches: 15. The germline gives CDR1 ENHRY, CDR2 SYGVKD. The CDR3 covers 17 residues. This chain's CDR3 is CAISDSLAGATVNEQFF. CDR3 bases: TGTGCCATCAGCGACTCCCTAGCGGGAGCTACGGTGAATGAGCAGTTCTTC.

This chain joins TRBV7-9 and TRBJ1-2; D unresolved. The CDR3 consists of 13 residues. Trimming pared 1 base from V and 1 base from J, leaving 4 bases between. Germline CDR1 is SEHNR and CDR2 is FQNEAQ (reference sequence). The CDR3 region has the DNA TGTGCCAGCAGCTTAGGAAATAACTATGGCTACACCTTC. Its protein product is CASSLGNNYGYTF.

The chain carries TRBV3-1 and TRBJ2-1, with 9 nucleotides matching TRBD1. V trimming: 0 bases; J trimming: 16 bases; junction bases outside the gene matches: 10. The CDR3 spans 14 residues. From germline, CDR1 is LGHDT and CDR2 YNNKEL (reference sequence). CDR3 in amino acids: CASSQEVGTGRSFF. CDR3 sequence (DNA): TGTGCCAGCAGCCAAGAAGTGGGGACAGGGAGAAGTTTCTTC.

This clonotype appeared a few times. The rearrangement joins TRBV12-3 or TRBV12-4 to TRBJ1-1; tentative D call: TRBD1 (5 bases). Trimming shortened V by 7 bases and J by 3 bases, and 15 bases separated the two germline ends. CDR3 length equals 14 residues. In nucleotides, the CDR3 is TGTGCCAGCATGGAGGGGCCCGCCGACACTGAAGCTTTCTTT. Its protein product is CASMEGPADTEAFF.

The chain couples TRBV11-2 to TRBJ2-1, with D unresolved. Trimming removed 0 bases at V and 11 bases at J, with 11 bases between. CDR3 length equals 13 residues. Germline assignment: CDR1 SGHAT and CDR2 FQNNGV. CDR3 region: CASSLDISSQQFF. The DNA of the CDR3 is TGTGCCAGCAGCTTAGATATTTCGAGCCAGCAGTTCTTC.

V and J are TRBV7-2 and TRBJ2-3; 11 bases agree with TRBD2. Trimming removed 2 bases from V and 1 base from J; junction bases left unmatched: 2. This CDR3 contains 16 residues. Germline CDR1 reads SGHTA; CDR2 reads FQGNSA. Here the CDR3 DNA reads TGTGCCAGCAGCTTATCGGGACTAGCGGGCACAGATACGCAGTATTTT. Translating it yields CASSLSGLAGTDTQYF.

The gene calls are TRBV10-3 and TRBJ2-3; the D gene is possibly TRBD2 (5 bases). V lost 11 bases and J lost 5, with 20 bases in between. Germline-derived CDR1 and CDR2 are ENHRY and SYGVKD. CDR3 size: 14 residues. CDR3 sequence reads: CAARSGRSGDTQYF. The DNA of the CDR3 is TGTGCCGCCAGAAGCGGACGATCCGGAGATACGCAGTATTTT.

CDR3 in DNA: TGCGCCAGCAGCCCTCGAGCAAGCGAGTGGGGCTATGGCTACACCTTC. It encodes CASSPRASEWGYGYTF. The V gene is TRBV4-1, the J gene TRBJ1-2; D unclear. CDR1 MGHRA and CDR2 YSYEKL come from the germline V gene. CDR3 length equals 16 residues. Trimming took 4 bases from V and 4 from J, leaving 19 bases between them.

This chain connects TRBV6-2 or TRBV6-3 to TRBJ2-1; D might be TRBD1 (6 bases). CDR1 and CDR2 (germline): MNHEY, SVGEGT. V lost 4 bases to trimming and J lost 3 bases, with 16 bases between them. This CDR3 has 16 amino acids. The CDR3 nucleotides read TGTGCCAGCAGTTTAATACAGGGTTTCTTCTACAATGAGCAGTTCTTC. Protein sequence: CASSLIQGFFYNEQFF.

This clonotype was counted between two and nine times. The CDR3 sequence is CASSLALGESGELFF. The CDR3 DNA is TGCGCCAGCAGCTTGGCCTTGGGAGAATCCGGGGAGCTGTTTTTT. The rearrangement joins TRBV5-1 to TRBJ2-2, with D perhaps matching TRBD2 (5 bases). V lost 0 bases to trimming and J lost 6 bases, with 12 bases between them. Germline values: CDR1 SGHRS, CDR2 YFSETQ. The CDR3 runs 15 residues.

Only a few counts were recorded for this clonotype. V is TRBV20-1 and J is TRBJ2-7; D might be TRBD1 or TRBD2, each matching 5 bases. V shed 2 bases and J shed 10 bases, with 18 bases lying between them. Germline CDR1 is DFQATT and CDR2 is SNEGSKA (reference sequence). This CDR3 comprises 13 residues. Here the CDR3 reads CSARPRDGFTQYF. CDR3 nucleotide sequence: TGCAGTGCTAGACCCCGGGACGGTTTTACTCAGTACTTC.

This clonotype was seen only a few times. The chain combines TRBV12-3 or TRBV12-4 with TRBJ1-1; a weak D match, TRBD1 (6 bases). This CDR3 comprises 13 residues. Trimming left V 3 bases short and J 6 bases short, with 11 bases between. CDR3 amino acids: CASSFRGASEAFF. The CDR3 DNA follows: TGTGCCAGCAGTTTCCGGGGGGCCTCTGAAGCTTTCTTT.